The rows below give T cell receptor beta chains drawn from one sample of a study of response to subunit inactivated influenza vaccine. MiXCR, run by TCRdb on the RT-PCR reads, gives a single entry per CDR3 protein. The data show 450,000 to 600,000 distinct CDR3 sequences, 7.6% seen once. The source material was PBMCs from blood, sampled around 25 months after vaccination. The receptors shown here come from a man in his fifties or sixties who received an inactivated influenza vaccine. Each CDR3 is given with its conserved first and last residue. D genes are given only for firm matches. Some rows mark clone size as missing; the rest say once, few, many or name a class of expanded clone.

>-|TRBV18|-|TRBJ2-5
CASSPGLQGQETQYF
TGTGCCAGCTCACCGGGGCTACAGGGCCAAGAGACCCAGTACTTC
>-|TRBV7-8|-|TRBJ1-5
CASSGEYSNQPQHF
TGTGCCAGCAGCGGCGAGTATAGCAATCAGCCCCAGCATTTT
>many|TRBV11-2|-|TRBJ2-5
CASSSTGLRETQYF
TGTGCCAGCAGCTCTACAGGGTTGAGGGAGACCCAGTACTTC
>few|TRBV5-1|TRBD1|TRBJ2-7
CASSRNDRGAGEQYF
TGCGCCAGCAGCAGAAACGACAGGGGAGCGGGCGAGCAGTACTTC
>-|TRBV4-1|-|TRBJ1-3
CASSRGIDGGNTIYF
TGCGCCAGCAGCCGGGGTATCGACGGTGGAAACACCATATATTTT
>few|TRBV5-6|-|TRBJ2-3
CASSLAGFRTDTQYF
TGTGCCAGCAGCTTGGCCGGGTTTCGCACAGATACGCAGTATTTT
>few|TRBV20-1|TRBD2|TRBJ2-1
CSAIAGGPPYNEQFF
TGCAGTGCCATAGCGGGGGGGCCCCCCTACAATGAGCAGTTCTTC
>-|TRBV20-1|-|TRBJ1-1
CSARGSPNTEAFF
TGCAGTGCTAGAGGTAGCCCGAACACTGAAGCTTTCTTT
>few|TRBV11-2|TRBD2|TRBJ2-1
CASSLELAGSLNEQFF
TGTGCCAGCAGCTTAGAACTAGCGGGGTCACTCAATGAGCAGTTCTTC
>many|TRBV11-2|TRBD1|TRBJ2-2
CASSAQGGAGELFF
TGTGCCAGCAGCGCACAGGGGGGCGCCGGGGAGCTGTTTTTT
>-|TRBV6-2/TRBV6-3|TRBD2|TRBJ2-1
CASTRTSENEQFF
TGTGCCAGCACCCGGACTAGCGAAAATGAGCAGTTCTTC
>many|TRBV4-3|-|TRBJ1-4
CASSQESGSGATNEKLFF
TGCGCCAGCAGCCAAGAATCGGGGTCCGGCGCAACTAATGAAAAACTGTTTTTT
>few|TRBV7-3|-|TRBJ2-2
CASSPGAAGPNTGELFF
TGTGCCAGCAGCCCCGGGGCCGCAGGGCCGAACACCGGGGAGCTGTTTTTT
>-|TRBV5-1|TRBD1|TRBJ2-5
CASSLTGQGNQETQYF
TGCGCCAGCAGCTTGACGGGACAGGGGAACCAAGAGACCCAGTACTTC
>few|TRBV9|TRBD1|TRBJ1-2
CASSFPGTVTGYTF
TGTGCCAGCAGCTTTCCCGGGACAGTCACTGGCTACACCTTC
>-|TRBV5-6|TRBD2|TRBJ2-1
CASSPAGRSNNEQFF
TGTGCCAGCAGCCCAGCGGGACGATCGAACAATGAGCAGTTCTTC
>many|TRBV29-1|-|TRBJ2-7
CSVARGGSTEQYF
TGCAGCGTTGCCCGTGGCGGTTCAACTGAGCAGTACTTC
>few|TRBV6-2/TRBV6-3|TRBD1|TRBJ1-1
CASSYRDRGPNTEAFF
TGTGCCAGCAGTTACAGGGACAGGGGACCGAACACTGAAGCTTTCTTT
>many|TRBV3-1|-|TRBJ2-1
CASSFTRFYNEQFF
TGTGCCAGCAGCTTTACTAGGTTCTACAATGAGCAGTTCTTC
>few|TRBV5-1|-|TRBJ2-3
CASSFTGFGTDTQYF
TGCGCCAGCAGCTTCACGGGATTTGGCACAGATACGCAGTATTTT
>many|TRBV29-1|-|TRBJ2-2
CSVVSVENTGELFF
TGCAGCGTTGTAAGCGTCGAGAACACCGGGGAGCTGTTTTTT
>-|TRBV5-1|TRBD1|TRBJ2-1
CASSPYGQGSYNEQFF
TGCGCCAGCAGCCCTTACGGACAGGGCTCATACAATGAGCAGTTCTTC
>many|TRBV4-1|TRBD2|TRBJ2-7
CASSQDLAGGPYEQYF
TGCGCCAGCAGCCAAGATCTGGCGGGGGGCCCCTACGAGCAGTACTTC
>-|TRBV6-1|-|TRBJ2-7
CASSPRTTSYEQYF
TGTGCCAGCAGCCCCAGGACCACCTCCTACGAGCAGTACTTC
>-|TRBV28|-|TRBJ1-5
CASSLAGKYQPQHF
TGTGCCAGCAGTTTGGCAGGGAAGTATCAGCCCCAGCATTTT
>few|TRBV19|-|TRBJ2-2
CASSIEGTNTGELFF
TGTGCCAGTAGTATAGAGGGGACTAACACCGGGGAGCTGTTTTTT
>few|TRBV9|-|TRBJ2-1
CASSVGSEQYNEQFF
TGTGCCAGCAGCGTAGGTAGCGAGCAATACAATGAGCAGTTCTTC
>-|TRBV20-1|TRBD1|TRBJ2-3
CSARPGQAQGTDTQYF
TGCAGTGCTAGGCCAGGACAGGCGCAAGGCACAGATACGCAGTATTTT
>few|TRBV5-1|TRBD1|TRBJ2-7
CASSSGQRVDEQYF
TGCGCCAGCAGCTCGGGACAGAGGGTGGACGAGCAGTACTTC
>-|TRBV6-2/TRBV6-3|-|TRBJ1-1
CASSYSTREGNTEAFF
TGTGCCAGCAGTTACTCGACTCGAGAGGGGAACACTGAAGCTTTCTTT
>few|TRBV9|TRBD1|TRBJ1-4
CASSGTGRRDEKLFF
TGTGCCAGCAGCGGGACAGGGAGACGGGATGAAAAACTGTTTTTT
>-|TRBV5-1|TRBD1|TRBJ2-1
CASSLDVGQGTNEQFF
TGCGCCAGCAGCCTCGACGTTGGACAGGGAACAAATGAGCAGTTCTTC
>many|TRBV12-3/TRBV12-4|-|TRBJ1-2
CASSSHRTYGYTF
TGTGCCAGCAGTTCCCACCGGACATATGGCTACACCTTC
>many|TRBV4-1|-|TRBJ2-7
CASSLTLPPGLPVSYEQYF
TGCGCCAGCAGCCTGACGCTTCCCCCGGGCCTACCGGTCTCCTACGAGCAGTACTTC
>many|TRBV5-1|TRBD2|TRBJ2-5
CASSLAISGGQETQYF
TGCGCCAGCAGCTTGGCGATAAGCGGGGGGCAAGAGACCCAGTACTTC
>many|TRBV29-1|-|TRBJ2-3
CSVDWGATDTQYF
TGCAGCGTTGATTGGGGGGCCACAGATACGCAGTATTTT
>many|TRBV20-1|-|TRBJ2-7
CSARDSDSSYEQYF
TGCAGTGCTAGAGATTCCGACAGCTCCTACGAGCAGTACTTC
>-|TRBV28|TRBD1|TRBJ2-7
CASSPGQDYYEQYF
TGTGCCAGCAGTCCCGGACAGGATTATTACGAGCAGTACTTC
>few|TRBV7-2|-|TRBJ2-3
CASSPTGTQRDTQYF
TGTGCCAGCAGCCCTACCGGGACCCAGAGAGATACGCAGTATTTT
>-|TRBV2|-|TRBJ2-7
CASGDSPSYEQYF
TGTGCCAGCGGAGACTCACCCTCCTACGAGCAGTACTTC
>few|TRBV6-1|-|TRBJ2-5
CASSQLWVETQYF
TGTGCCAGCAGCCAGTTATGGGTAGAGACCCAGTACTTC
>-|TRBV7-6|-|TRBJ2-3
CASSLGTPNTQYF
TGTGCCAGCAGCCTGGGGACCCCTAATACGCAGTATTTT
>-|TRBV15|TRBD1|TRBJ2-1
CATSREGTGAYNEQFF
TGTGCCACCAGCAGGGAGGGGACAGGGGCTTACAATGAGCAGTTCTTC
>-|TRBV3-1|-|TRBJ1-2
CASSQGRGIYGYTF
TGTGCCAGCAGCCAGGGACGGGGGATATATGGCTACACCTTC
>many|TRBV9|-|TRBJ2-7
CASSLRGSPYYYEQYF
TGTGCCAGCAGCCTACGGGGCAGTCCTTATTACTACGAGCAGTACTTC
>many|TRBV5-1|TRBD1|TRBJ1-5
CASSRGTGGQPQHF
TGCGCCAGCAGCCGGGGGACAGGTGGGCAGCCCCAGCATTTT
>many|TRBV11-2|TRBD1|TRBJ2-5
CASSLAGTGVQETQYF
TGTGCCAGCAGCTTAGCTGGGACAGGCGTTCAAGAGACCCAGTACTTC
>few|TRBV20-1|-|TRBJ2-3
CSARLRLDSDTQYF
TGCAGTGCTAGACTCCGACTAGACTCAGATACGCAGTATTTT
>-|TRBV7-8|-|TRBJ1-1
CASSPGITNTEAFF
TGTGCCAGCAGCCCGGGAATAACGAACACTGAAGCTTTCTTT
>many|TRBV5-1|-|TRBJ1-1
CASSFEALNTEAFF
TGCGCCAGCAGCTTTGAAGCGTTGAACACTGAAGCTTTCTTT
>few|TRBV11-1|-|TRBJ1-1
CASRHAQGNTEAFF
TGTGCCAGCAGGCATGCCCAGGGGAACACTGAAGCTTTCTTT
>few|TRBV12-3/TRBV12-4|-|TRBJ2-1
CASSSPYEQFF
TGTGCCAGCAGTTCCCCATATGAGCAGTTCTTC
>few|TRBV20-1|TRBD1|TRBJ2-5
CSASGDSRRIETQYF
TGCAGTGCTAGCGGGGACAGCAGAAGGATAGAGACCCAGTACTTC
>few|TRBV4-1|-|TRBJ2-5
CASSQGDSPWGVETQYF
TGCGCCAGCAGCCAAGGCGACAGTCCGTGGGGTGTTGAGACCCAGTACTTC
>few|TRBV7-2|-|TRBJ2-6
CASSLIWSSGANVLTF
TGTGCCAGCAGCTTAATTTGGTCCTCTGGGGCCAACGTCCTGACTTTC
>many|TRBV10-3|-|TRBJ2-5
CATGGLGAGETQYF
TGTGCCACCGGAGGGTTGGGGGCAGGAGAGACCCAGTACTTC
>-|TRBV10-3|-|TRBJ1-5
CAISESARTGQPQHF
TGTGCCATCAGTGAGTCGGCCAGGACGGGGCAGCCCCAGCATTTT